The 26 T cell receptor beta chains below all came from one sample that was sequenced in a study of blood T cell repertoires in COVID-19. TCRdb's copy holds only in-frame clones and misses some; the assay was immunoSEQ multiplex PCR. The data show tens of thousands of clones, with around 90% seen just once and about 5% held by the top ten. Material: peripheral blood. The receptor source for this set is a man aged 50-60 years with acute or convalescent COVID-19.

The chain links TRBV5-4 to TRBJ1-2, with 7 bases identical to TRBD1. Germline CDR1 reads SGHNT; CDR2 reads YYREEE (reference sequence). J gave up 4 bases and V 2 bases, and 17 bases lay outside the gene matches. The CDR3 has 18 residues. CDR3 loop: CASSFKFKGARLVYGYTF. CDR3 sequence (DNA): TGTGCCAGCAGCTTCAAGTTTAAGGGGGCTCGGTTAGTCTATGGCTACACCTTC.

This clone showed up just a few times. This chain joins TRBV18 and TRBJ2-7; the match to TRBD1 covers 8 bases. Germline loops: CDR1 KGHSH, CDR2 LQKENI. The CDR3 extends over 12 amino acids. After removal of 6 bases from V and 5 bases from J, the junction contained 3 bases not matched to a gene. Here the CDR3 DNA reads TGTGCCAGCTCCACACAGGGGGACGAGCAGTACTTC. Residues: CASSTQGDEQYF.

The chain couples TRBV6-5 to TRBJ2-7; D is undetermined. V lost 0 bases to trimming and J lost 4 bases, with 10 bases between them. The CDR3 covers 14 residues. Germline CDR1 and CDR2: MNHEY and SVGAGI. The CDR3 sequence: CASSYSASGYEQYF. The CDR3 DNA reads TGTGCCAGCAGTTACTCCGCGTCGGGTTACGAGCAGTACTTC.

V gene TRBV4-3 combines with J gene TRBJ2-5; TRBD2 aligns across 11 bases. Germline V lookup: CDR1 LGHNA, CDR2 YSLEER. The CDR3 sequence is 21 residues long. Trimming removed 3 bases from V and 3 bases from J; junction bases left unmatched: 21. Here the CDR3 DNA reads TGCGCCAGCAGCCACCCCTGGGTTTGGACTAGCGGGCGTTTTACCGAAGAGACCCAGTACTTC. Translation gives CASSHPWVWTSGRFTEETQYF.

CDR3 region: CAWRAGQTMNTEAFF. The CDR3 DNA sequence: TGTGCCTGGAGGGCCGGACAGACAATGAACACTGAAGCTTTCTTT. This chain links TRBV30 with TRBJ1-1; a weak D match, TRBD1 (6 bases). Germline V gene data show CDR1 as GTSNPN and CDR2 as SVGIG (reference sequence). This CDR3 contains 15 residues. Trimming removed 3 bases from V and 0 bases from J, with 14 bases in between. The full variable domain, completed using reference TRBV30 and TRBJ1-1, is SQTIHQWPATLVQPVGSPLSLECTVEGTSNPNLYWYRQAAGRGLQLLFYSVGIGQISSEVPQNLSASRPQDRQFILSSKKLLLSDSGFYLCAWRAGQTMNTEAFFGQGTRLTVV.

This clone was counted a few times. The chain joins TRBV5-8 to TRBJ2-7; D might be TRBD1 (5 bases). The CDR3 is 13 residues long. The ends were cut back, 1 base at V and 6 bases at J, with 11 bases in the middle. The germline CDR1 and CDR2 sequences are SGHTS and YDEGEE. Written as DNA, the CDR3 is TGTGCCAGCAGCTTGCGCAGGGTTGGCGAGCAGTACTTC. The encoded protein is CASSLRRVGEQYF.

CDR3 coding DNA: TGCGCCAGCAGCTTGGCCTCCGGGAGAGGTGAAAAACTGTTTTTT. This sequence encodes CASSLASGRGEKLFF. The chain has TRBV5-1 and TRBJ1-4; D remains unclear. Germline V gives CDR1 SGHRS, CDR2 YFSETQ. V lost 0 bases, J lost 7 bases, and 13 bases lay in between. CDR3 length equals 15 residues.

CDR3 sequence (DNA): TGTGCCACCGGGACTACTACCTACGAGCAGTACTTC. Translating gives CATGTTTYEQYF. The gene calls are TRBV15 and TRBJ2-7; 7 bases are a match to TRBD2. Germline trimming cut 8 bases from V and 2 bases from J; bases unmatched to any gene: 3. This CDR3 spans 12 amino acids. Germline V lookup: CDR1 LNHNV, CDR2 YYDKDF (reference sequence). Full variable domain (missing parts from reference TRBV15 and TRBJ2-7): DAMVIQNPRYQVTQFGKPVTLSCSQTLNHNVMYWYQQKSSQAPKLLFHYYDKDFNNEADTPDNFQSRRPNTSFCFLDIRSPGLGDTAMYLCATGTTTYEQYFGPGTRLTVT.

The V call is TRBV5-6, the J call TRBJ2-1; maybe TRBD2 (6 bases). V lost 0 bases to trimming and J lost 10 bases, with 8 bases between them. CDR3 length: 12 amino acids. Germline CDR1 and CDR2: SGHDT and YYEEEE. The CDR3 reads CASSLGLAEQFF. Written as DNA, the CDR3 is TGTGCCAGCAGCTTGGGGCTAGCGGAGCAGTTCTTC.

A single count supports this clone. J is TRBJ1-4 and V is TRBV11-2; D is unclear. CDR1 and CDR2 (germline): SGHAT, FQNNGV. The V gene lost 5 bases and the J gene lost 13 bases, with 17 bases spanning the gap. The CDR3 is made up of 13 amino acids. The CDR3 spells CASSRLPTVRLFF. The CDR3 DNA reads TGTGCCAGCAGCCGGCTCCCAACAGTTCGACTGTTTTTT.

This rearrangement joins TRBV10-3 to TRBJ2-7, with TRBD1 identical over 9 bases. V lost 9 bases and J lost 4; bases outside the gene matches: 4. From germline, CDR1 is ENHRY and CDR2 SYGVKD. The CDR3 spans 12 residues. For the CDR3, the DNA is TGTGCCATAACAGGGGGCTGGTACGAGCAGTACTTC. Translating gives CAITGGWYEQYF.

The chain is built from TRBV29-1 and TRBJ2-7; TRBD2 matches at 10 bases. The germline CDR1 and CDR2 sequences are SQVTM and ANQGSEA. The CDR3 runs 15 residues. The ends lost 4 bases at V and 2 bases at J; junction bases unmatched: 8. The chain's CDR3 is CSVGWTSGITYEQYF. CDR3 nucleotides: TGCAGCGTTGGGTGGACTAGCGGTATCACCTACGAGCAGTACTTC.

This rearrangement joins TRBV6-6 to TRBJ1-2; TRBD1 aligns across 9 bases. CDR3 length: 14 amino acids. The V and J ends lost 5 bases and 4 bases, in that order; junction bases with no gene match: 5. Germline CDR1 reads MNHNY; CDR2 reads SVGAGI (reference sequence). DNA for the CDR3: TGTGCCAGCAGTCGGGACAGGGAGGCCTATGGCTACACCTTC. Residues: CASSRDREAYGYTF.

The rearrangement links TRBV28 to TRBJ1-5; a possible D gene is TRBD1 (5 bases). Deletions cut 3 bases from V and 5 bases from J, with 17 bases between. Looked up from germline, CDR1 is MDHEN and CDR2 is SYDVKM. The CDR3 length is 16 residues. CDR3 sequence: CASSFRYDSTHQPQHF. CDR3 in DNA: TGTGCCAGCAGTTTTAGATACGACAGTACCCATCAGCCCCAGCATTTT.

This clone was observed a few times. This chain uses TRBV28 with TRBJ1-5; 8 bases are a match to TRBD1. The germline CDR1 and CDR2 sequences are MDHEN and SYDVKM. This CDR3 region has 17 residues. Unmatched junction bases numbered 11, after V lost 7 bases and J lost 0 bases. The CDR3 protein is CASITISQGGSNQPQHF. The CDR3 coding sequence is TGTGCCAGCATTACGATCTCACAGGGGGGTAGCAATCAGCCCCAGCATTTT. The whole variable domain, remainder taken from reference TRBV28 and TRBJ1-5, is DVKVTQSSRYLVKRTGEKVFLECVQDMDHENMFWYRQDPGLGLRLIYFSYDVKMKEKGDIPEGYSVSREKKERFSLILESASTNQTSMYLCASITISQGGSNQPQHFGDGTRLSIL.

The gene calls are TRBV27 and TRBJ2-2; D gene unclear. Germline CDR1 MNHEY, CDR2 SMNVEV (reference sequence). This CDR3 region has 13 residues. V lost 5 bases to trimming and J lost 5 bases, with 9 bases between them. For the CDR3, the DNA is TGTGCCAGCAGTCCCCTCGGGACCGGGGAGCTGTTTTTT. The encoded protein is CASSPLGTGELFF.

The J gene is TRBJ2-3, the V gene TRBV29-1, with 8 nucleotides matching TRBD2. Germline CDR1 SQVTM, CDR2 ANQGSEA. After removal of 6 bases from V and 5 bases from J, the junction contained 10 bases not matched to a gene. This CDR3 is built from 14 residues. The CDR3 is CSVARSGSGDTQYF. The CDR3 region has the DNA TGCAGCGTGGCGCGGAGCGGGAGTGGAGATACGCAGTATTTT.

The J gene is TRBJ2-3, the V gene TRBV7-9; maybe TRBD2 (6 bases). Germline V lookup: CDR1 SEHNR, CDR2 FQNEAQ (reference sequence). CDR3 length: 14 amino acids. Trimming took off 6 bases at V and 6 bases at J, with 16 bases between the two ends. CDR3 region: CASRQLGRGDTQYF. The CDR3 DNA sequence: TGTGCCAGCAGACAATTGGGACGGGGGGATACGCAGTATTTT.

The chain links TRBV11-3 to TRBJ1-2; weak D call: TRBD1 (6 bases). The germline gives CDR1 SGHNT, CDR2 YENEEA. V was shortened by 1 base and J by 8 bases, with 11 bases between the two germline ends. The CDR3 contains 13 residues. CDR3 sequence: CASSLGSGGGYTF. CDR3 nucleotides: TGTGCCAGCAGCTTAGGATCGGGGGGCGGCTACACCTTC.

The V gene is TRBV5-4, the J gene TRBJ1-6; D may be TRBD1 (6 bases). Trimming removed 9 bases from V and 8 bases from J, with 12 bases in between. The CDR3 sequence is 12 residues long. The V gene's germline CDR1 is SGHNT and CDR2 YYREEE (reference sequence). DNA for the CDR3: TGTGCCACAGGGGATCTCGATTCACCCCTCCACTTT. Its translation is CATGDLDSPLHF.

This clone was found a few times. CDR3 loop: CATSANTGYQDYGYTF. The CDR3 nucleotides read TGTGCCACCAGTGCCAATACAGGGTACCAGGACTATGGCTACACCTTC. The chain has TRBV24-1 and TRBJ1-2; TRBD1 might be the D (6 bases). The CDR3 spans 16 residues. Trimming pared 5 bases from V and 3 bases from J, leaving 18 bases between. CDR1 KGHDR and CDR2 SFDVKD come from the germline V gene.

The chain has TRBV11-3 and TRBJ1-2, with D uncertain. CDR3 length equals 15 residues. CDR1 and CDR2 (germline): SGHNT, YENEEA. Trimming took 5 bases from V and 0 from J, leaving 13 bases between them. CDR3 sequence reads: CASSTRVESNYGYTF. The CDR3 DNA sequence: TGTGCCAGCAGCACCCGGGTTGAATCTAACTATGGCTACACCTTC.

The sample holds one count of this clone. CDR3 in DNA: TGTGCCAGCAGCTTAGGTGAGGGCGACACTGAAGCTTTCTTT. Translating gives CASSLGEGDTEAFF. V and J are TRBV7-6 and TRBJ1-1; D is uncertain. The germline V gene has CDR1 SGHVS and CDR2 FNYEAQ. This CDR3 region has 14 residues. The ends were cut back, 1 base at V and 3 bases at J, with 9 bases in the middle. The entire variable domain, with the rest obtained from reference TRBV7-6 and TRBJ1-1, is as follows: GAGVSQSPRYKVTKRGQDVALRCDPISGHVSLYWYRQALGQGPEFLTYFNYEAQQDKSGLPNDRFSAERPEGSISTLTIQRTEQRDSAMYRCASSLGEGDTEAFFGQGTRLTVV.

The chain carries TRBV19 and TRBJ2-1, with TRBD2 matching 13 bases. The V gene's germline CDR1 is LNHDA and CDR2 SQIVND (reference sequence). The CDR3 has 13 amino acids. V trimming: 7 bases; J trimming: 12 bases; junction bases outside the gene matches: 6. The CDR3 region is CASTTSGRGRQFF. Here the CDR3 DNA reads TGTGCCAGTACCACTAGCGGGAGGGGTCGGCAGTTCTTC.

The chain joins TRBV5-6 to TRBJ2-2, with 9 bases lining up with TRBD2. Germline-derived CDR1 and CDR2 are SGHDT and YYEEEE. This CDR3 contains 16 residues. Trimming at V came to 4 bases and at J to 7 bases, leaving 11 bases not matched to a gene. CDR3 residues: CASSLSGTSWVGELFF. Written as DNA, the CDR3 is TGTGCCAGCAGCCTTTCCGGGACTAGCTGGGTCGGGGAGCTGTTTTTT.

The V and J genes are TRBV15 and TRBJ1-6; 9 bases agree with TRBD1. Per the germline V gene, CDR1 is LNHNV and CDR2 is YYDKDF (reference sequence). V shed 0 bases, J shed 4 bases, and the junction held 7 bases outside the gene matches. The CDR3 sequence is 18 residues long. The CDR3: CATSRDRTGGAYNSPLHF. CDR3 nucleotides: TGTGCCACCAGCAGAGATCGAACAGGGGGCGCATATAATTCACCCCTCCACTTT.